The next 14 T cell receptor beta chains were all read from a single sample in a study of siplizumab effects on memory and regulatory T cells. The assay was immunoSEQ multiplex PCR, and TCRdb's table has in-frame clones only and misses some. The sample records 70,000 or so clones, roughly nine tenths being singletons. The specimen was CD8+ T cells sorted from blood. All receptors derive from a human donor in good health.

V gene TRBV19 combines with J gene TRBJ2-1; D is uncertain. Per the germline V gene, CDR1 is LNHDA and CDR2 is SQIVND (reference sequence). This CDR3 is 14 amino acids long. Trimming took off 7 bases at V and 0 bases at J, with 10 bases between the two ends. DNA of the CDR3: TGTGCCAGTACCCCCGCGAGCTCCTACAATGAGCAGTTCTTC. It codes for CASTPASSYNEQFF.

The chain is built from TRBV10-1 and TRBJ2-5; D gene ambiguous. The DNA end is a closer match to TRBJ2-7, so the J assignment may be wrong. From germline, CDR1 is WNHNN and CDR2 SYGVQD (reference sequence). This CDR3 is built from 13 residues. The CDR3 sequence is CASSESTGYEQYF. In DNA form, the CDR3 reads TGCGCCAGCAGTGAGTCGACCGGCTACGAGCAGTACTTC.

The chain is built from TRBV7-6 and TRBJ2-7; no reliable D call. V lost 1 base and J 6 bases, leaving 10 bases between the germline ends. This CDR3 comprises 13 residues. Germline assignment: CDR1 SGHVS and CDR2 FNYEAQ. CDR3 bases: TGTGCCAGCAGCTTAGGCCGTAACCCCGAGCAGTACTTC. Translation: CASSLGRNPEQYF.

The V and J genes are TRBV7-2 and TRBJ2-5; tentatively, D is TRBD1 or TRBD2 (5 bases each). Between the trimmed V and J ends, which lost 5 bases and 5 bases, there was a span of 15 bases. In germline, CDR1 is SGHTA, CDR2 FQGNSA. This CDR3 has 14 amino acids. As DNA, the CDR3 is TGTGCCAGCAGCCCCCGGCCAGAGGGGGAGACCCAGTACTTC. Its translation is CASSPRPEGETQYF.

This chain uses TRBV29-1 with TRBJ2-1; D is unclear. The V end lost 1 base, the J end lost 9 bases, and 4 bases lay between the germline ends. CDR1 is SQVTM, CDR2 ANQGSEA, per germline. This CDR3 is 10 amino acids long. The CDR3 sequence is CSVEAPEQFF. As DNA, the CDR3 is TGCAGCGTTGAAGCACCTGAGCAGTTCTTC.

This sequence joins TRBV27 and TRBJ2-7; D not resolved. The V end was cut by 6 bases, the J end by 6 bases, with 18 bases between. The CDR3 runs to 14 residues. Germline lookup yields CDR1 MNHEY and CDR2 SMNVEV (reference sequence). As DNA, the CDR3 is TGTGCCAGCAGCGCCCTGGTGGGTGTCTCCGAGCAGTACTTC. Translating it yields CASSALVGVSEQYF.

The J gene is TRBJ2-3, the V gene TRBV5-6, with D possibly matching TRBD1 (5 bases). Germline V gives CDR1 SGHDT, CDR2 YYEEEE. V dropped 4 bases and J dropped 0 bases, with 18 bases sitting between them. The CDR3 is made up of 17 amino acids. The CDR3 nucleotides read TGTGCCAGCAGCGCCTACACTCAGGGTCCTAGCACAGATACGCAGTATTTT. It specifies CASSAYTQGPSTDTQYF.

This sequence joins TRBV9 and TRBJ2-1; D is tentatively TRBD1 or TRBD2 (6 bases each). Germline CDR1 and CDR2: SGDLS and YYNGEE. With 8 bases removed from V and 4 bases from J, the gap between germline ends came to 19 bases. The CDR3 runs 15 residues. The CDR3 DNA follows: TGTGCCAGTAGCCAGAGGGGGGAGGCGTACAATGAGCAGTTCTTC. Translation: CASSQRGEAYNEQFF. Drawing the rest from reference TRBV9 and TRBJ2-1, the complete variable domain is DSGVTQTPKHLITATGQRVTLRCSPRSGDLSVYWYQQSLDQGLQFLIQYYNGEERAKGNILERFSAQQFPDLHSELNLSSLELGDSALYFCASSQRGEAYNEQFFGPGTRLTVL.

The CDR3, as DNA: TGTGCCAGCAGGCGGACTAGCGGGGGTGTTACAGATACGCAGTATTTT. It specifies CASRRTSGGVTDTQYF. The chain couples TRBV7-9 to TRBJ2-3, with 13 bases aligning to TRBD2. This CDR3 contains 16 residues. CDR1 and CDR2 (germline): SEHNR, FQNEAQ (reference sequence). The junction had 6 bases not matched to a gene; V was cut back by 6 bases and J by 3 bases.

This sequence joins TRBV29-1 and TRBJ2-1; 8 positions match TRBD2. Trimming took 2 bases from V and 3 from J; bases not matched to a gene: 6. Per the germline V gene, CDR1 is SQVTM and CDR2 is ANQGSEA. CDR3 length equals 15 residues. The CDR3 region is CSVETGLADYNEQFF. CDR3 coding DNA: TGCAGCGTTGAAACCGGACTAGCAGACTACAATGAGCAGTTCTTC.

The CDR3 coding sequence is TGTGCCACCAGCAGAGAGGGCCTCCCCTACGAGCAGTACTTC. It specifies CATSREGLPYEQYF. The rearrangement joins TRBV15 to TRBJ2-7; D not resolved. This CDR3 spans 14 amino acids. Trimming left V 0 bases short and J 2 bases short, with 8 bases between. Germline values: CDR1 LNHNV, CDR2 YYDKDF (reference sequence).

Remarks on this clone: Other DNA sequences within the sample encode an identical CDR3. The V call is TRBV27, the J call TRBJ2-2; no reliable D call. CDR1 and CDR2 (germline): MNHEY, SMNVEV (reference sequence). The V and J ends lost 2 bases and 1 base respectively, with 5 bases between them. The CDR3 extends over 14 amino acids. This CDR3 is CASSLGMNTGELFF. CDR3 sequence (DNA): TGTGCCAGCAGTTTAGGTATGAACACCGGGGAGCTGTTTTTT.

This clone was observed once. CDR3 amino acids: CASSESRATNEKLFF. Written as DNA, the CDR3 is TGTGCCAGCAGTGAAAGCAGGGCAACTAATGAAAAACTGTTTTTT. This rearrangement joins TRBV2 to TRBJ1-4; possible D gene TRBD1, 5 bases. Germline lookup yields CDR1 SNHLY and CDR2 FYNNEI. V was trimmed by 2 bases and J by 0 bases, leaving 7 bases between them. The length of the CDR3 is 15 residues.

The gene calls are TRBV19 and TRBJ2-7; TRBD2 matches 9 bases. The CDR3 covers 15 residues. With 5 bases clipped from V and 6 bases from J, the junction kept 11 bases outside the gene matches. CDR1 and CDR2 (germline): LNHDA, SQIVND (reference sequence). The CDR3 sequence is CASSLLAGVRGEQYF. For the CDR3, the DNA is TGTGCCAGTAGTCTATTAGCGGGAGTAAGAGGCGAGCAGTACTTC.